What follows is one TCR beta chain and its context. This sample was taken from a study of blood T cells in healthy people across ages. It was with a sample-barcoded 5' primer and a J-beta primer mix that a second PCR of about 6 to 12 cycles was run. MiXCR was run by TCRdb on the 5' RACE reads, yielding one entry per CDR3 protein. The sample holds about 1.4 million distinct CDR3 sequences; approximately 63% are singletons and the top ten take about 6.3%. This CDR3 is built from 16 residues. From germline, CDR1 is SGHTS and CDR2 YDEGEE. Trimming removed 5 bases at V and 1 base at J, with 17 bases between.

This receptor was obtained from a man younger than 35 in good health. The chain has TRBV5-8 and TRBJ2-3, with D tentatively TRBD2 (6 bases). The sample was blood. Written as DNA, the CDR3 is TGTGCCAGCAGTTACGGGGAGGTCTGGGGCACAGATACGCAGTATTTT. This sequence encodes CASSYGEVWGTDTQYF.